The entry that follows covers one T cell receptor beta chain sequence. This sample was included in a study of OX40 agonist ivuxolimab in advanced cancers. Study information: Two cutaneous melanoma patients and one hepatocellular carcinoma patient, three in all, had partial responses.

With 1 base removed from V and 0 bases from J, the gap between germline ends came to 8 bases. This CDR3 contains 14 residues. From germline, CDR1 is SGHNT and CDR2 YYREEE (reference sequence). Sequencing was performed with immunoSEQ multiplex PCR; in TCRdb, only in-frame clones are kept and a portion is missing. The repertoire includes about 69,000 clones, approximately 91% of them detected once, and 0.25% to 0.3% sits in the top ten. The receptor was isolated from an adult with an advanced solid tumor such as melanoma, head and neck, liver or kidney cancer. The specimen comprised CD4+ or CD8+ T cells sorted from blood, sampled in a trial of the OX40 agonist ivuxolimab. The chain links TRBV5-4 to TRBJ2-7, with D perhaps matching TRBD2 (6 bases). Written as DNA, the CDR3 is TGTGCCAGCAGCTTGTGGAGGGGCTCCTACGAGCAGTACTTC. Amino acid sequence: CASSLWRGSYEQYF.